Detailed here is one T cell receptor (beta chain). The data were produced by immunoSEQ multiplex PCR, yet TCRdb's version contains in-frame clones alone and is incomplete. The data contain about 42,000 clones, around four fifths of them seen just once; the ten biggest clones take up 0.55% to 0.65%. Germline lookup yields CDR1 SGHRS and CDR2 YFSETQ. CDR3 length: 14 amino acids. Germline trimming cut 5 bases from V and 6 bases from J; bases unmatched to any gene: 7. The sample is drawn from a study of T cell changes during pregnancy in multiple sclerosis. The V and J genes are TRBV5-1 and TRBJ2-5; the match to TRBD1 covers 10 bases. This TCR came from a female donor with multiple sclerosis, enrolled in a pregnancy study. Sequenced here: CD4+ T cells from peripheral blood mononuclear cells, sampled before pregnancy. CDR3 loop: CASSLGTGEKTQYF. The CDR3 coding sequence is TGCGCCAGCAGTCTTGGGACAGGGGAAAAGACCCAGTACTTC.